Sequencing of this T cell receptor beta chain was carried out in a study of shared clonotypes between healthy human individuals. On this clone: Antigen: not known.

TCRdb's table, derived via immunoSEQ multiplex PCR, lists solely in-frame clones and lacks some. The sample lists roughly 2.6 million clones; around nine tenths were seen once. Germline CDR1 reads GTSNPN; CDR2 reads SVGIG (reference sequence). Trimming took 5 bases from V and 9 from J; bases not matched to a gene: 2. The CDR3 has 11 amino acids. Whole-study findings and limits: Some naive CD4 clonotypes, roughly 4.7%, turned up in common across a few donors. Across subsets, estimated richness was generally greater for naive than for memory populations.

This sequence joins TRBV30 and TRBJ2-1; 9 bases fit TRBD1. The sample was naive CD4+ T cells sorted from blood. The subset here: CD45RA+ positively selected. This receptor was obtained from a young man in good health. The CDR3 DNA is TGTGCCTGGGGGACAGGGTTTGAGCAGTTCTTC. As protein: CAWGTGFEQFF.